The 5 T cell receptor beta chains reported below all come from one sample, sequenced in a study of graft-versus-host responses after intestinal transplantation. No antigen has been identified for these receptors. TCRdb's table, derived via immunoSEQ multiplex PCR, lists solely in-frame clones and lacks some. The table shows about 93,000 clones, with 85% to 95% occurring only once. The specimen comprised unstimulated CD8+ T cells sorted from spleen or lymph node cells, sampled before intestinal transplant. The receptors here all came from a human donor who received an intestinal transplant.

This chain connects TRBV7-9 to TRBJ2-3, with TRBD2 identical over 7 bases. After removal of 1 base from V and 3 bases from J, the junction contained 1 base not matched to a gene. CDR1 is SEHNR and CDR2 is FQNEAQ in the germline V gene (reference sequence). This CDR3 is 14 amino acids long. CDR3 protein: CASSLVGGTDTQYF. The DNA of the CDR3 is TGTGCCAGCAGCTTAGTGGGGGGGACAGATACGCAGTATTTT.

As DNA, the CDR3 is TGTGCCAGTAGTAATAATAGACAGAGCAATCAGCCCCAGCATTTT. Residues: CASSNNRQSNQPQHF. This chain joins TRBV19 and TRBJ1-5; TRBD1 is a possible D gene (5 bases). With 4 bases removed from V and 1 base from J, the gap between germline ends came to 11 bases. CDR3 length equals 15 residues. Germline V lookup: CDR1 LNHDA, CDR2 SQIVND (reference sequence).

This clone was counted once. The chain is built from TRBV6-1 and TRBJ1-1, with D unresolved. V was clipped by 0 bases and J by 0 bases, with 8 bases between them. From germline, CDR1 is MNHNS and CDR2 SASEGT. CDR3 size: 15 residues. CDR3 bases: TGTGCCAGCAGTGAAGCGCCACAAATGAACACTGAAGCTTTCTTT. It translates to CASSEAPQMNTEAFF.

The chain uses TRBV5-6 and TRBJ1-5; D not certain. Germline lookup yields CDR1 SGHDT and CDR2 YYEEEE. The CDR3 has 15 amino acids. V lost 2 bases and J lost 0, with 9 bases in between. The CDR3 DNA reads as TGTGCCAGCAGCTTCGCCCTAAATAGCAATCAGCCCCAGCATTTT. Protein sequence: CASSFALNSNQPQHF.

This clone was recorded only once. The CDR3 region has the DNA TGTGCCAGCAGTCCACGGGAGGGACCCTACGAGCAGTACTTC. Translated: CASSPREGPYEQYF. The rearrangement uses TRBV7-9 and TRBJ2-7, with 8 bases identical to TRBD2. V lost 6 bases and J lost 2; bases outside the gene matches: 6. CDR3 length equals 14 residues. Per germline, CDR1 SEHNR and CDR2 FQNEAQ (reference sequence). Combining the CDR3 with reference TRBV7-9 and TRBJ2-7 gives the whole variable domain DTGVSQNPRHKITKRGQNVTFRCDPISEHNRLYWYRQTLGQGPEFLTYFQNEAQLEKSRLLSDRFSAERPKGSFSTLEIQRTEQGDSAMYLCASSPREGPYEQYFGPGTRLTVT.